A selection of T cell receptor beta chains follows, all from one sample in a study of blood T cell repertoires in COVID-19. Sequenced by immunoSEQ multiplex PCR; TCRdb stores in-frame clones only, minus some. This table has around 500,000 clones, 70% to 90% appearing once. Sample: peripheral blood. These receptors came from a human donor in a cohort sampled during active COVID-19. CDR3s include the opening cysteine and the closing phenylalanine or tryptophan. The D gene is left open where the match is weak.

v_gene	d_gene	j_gene	CDR3aa
TRBV19	.	TRBJ1-5	CASSRGEHQPQHF
TRBV12-3/TRBV12-4	.	TRBJ2-3	CASSFLTDTQYF
TRBV3-1/TRBV3-2	.	TRBJ1-2	CASSHLSGGAGYGYTF
TRBV5-6	.	TRBJ2-3	CASSVLTRQRSTDTQYF
TRBV3-1/TRBV3-2	TRBD1	TRBJ2-7	CASSQGDRPSYEQYF
TRBV30	TRBD1	TRBJ2-1	CAWRGQGAGEWQFF
TRBV10-3	TRBD2	TRBJ2-2	CAISEASGRGTGELFF
TRBV7-2	.	TRBJ1-1	CASRRTTNTEAFF
TRBV18	TRBD1	TRBJ1-6	CASSPSDRGLSPLHF
TRBV30	.	TRBJ1-2	CAWSRGGARYGYTF
TRBV30	.	TRBJ2-3	CAWSTGRSTDTQYF
TRBV4-1	TRBD1	TRBJ1-2	CASSHARDSYYGYTF
TRBV19	TRBD1	TRBJ1-1	CASGHRGMNTEAFF
TRBV18	.	TRBJ1-1	CASSPLGEDTEAFF
TRBV5-1	.	TRBJ1-3	CASTREGRDTIYF
TRBV7-6	.	TRBJ2-1	CASSIDRHNEQFF
TRBV11-2	.	TRBJ2-7	CASSPQGKGSYEQYF
TRBV6-5	.	TRBJ1-1	CASKGSGVDTEAFF
TRBV7-2	.	TRBJ2-7	CASSLWGLRDSNEQYF
TRBV30	.	TRBJ1-2	CAWSVRGSNYGYTF
TRBV5-1	TRBD1	TRBJ1-1	CASSLASGGPDSEAFF
TRBV25-1	.	TRBJ2-5	CASSVQGRETQYF
TRBV5-1	.	TRBJ1-3	CASTPTGPGNTIYF
TRBV7-2	TRBD2	TRBJ2-3	CASSVVPGGRADTQYF
TRBV7-6	.	TRBJ2-2	CASSLAPRGSAGELFF
TRBV5-1	.	TRBJ2-1	CASSLAASSYNEQFF
TRBV5-8	.	TRBJ1-6	CASSLFGRAGNSPLHF